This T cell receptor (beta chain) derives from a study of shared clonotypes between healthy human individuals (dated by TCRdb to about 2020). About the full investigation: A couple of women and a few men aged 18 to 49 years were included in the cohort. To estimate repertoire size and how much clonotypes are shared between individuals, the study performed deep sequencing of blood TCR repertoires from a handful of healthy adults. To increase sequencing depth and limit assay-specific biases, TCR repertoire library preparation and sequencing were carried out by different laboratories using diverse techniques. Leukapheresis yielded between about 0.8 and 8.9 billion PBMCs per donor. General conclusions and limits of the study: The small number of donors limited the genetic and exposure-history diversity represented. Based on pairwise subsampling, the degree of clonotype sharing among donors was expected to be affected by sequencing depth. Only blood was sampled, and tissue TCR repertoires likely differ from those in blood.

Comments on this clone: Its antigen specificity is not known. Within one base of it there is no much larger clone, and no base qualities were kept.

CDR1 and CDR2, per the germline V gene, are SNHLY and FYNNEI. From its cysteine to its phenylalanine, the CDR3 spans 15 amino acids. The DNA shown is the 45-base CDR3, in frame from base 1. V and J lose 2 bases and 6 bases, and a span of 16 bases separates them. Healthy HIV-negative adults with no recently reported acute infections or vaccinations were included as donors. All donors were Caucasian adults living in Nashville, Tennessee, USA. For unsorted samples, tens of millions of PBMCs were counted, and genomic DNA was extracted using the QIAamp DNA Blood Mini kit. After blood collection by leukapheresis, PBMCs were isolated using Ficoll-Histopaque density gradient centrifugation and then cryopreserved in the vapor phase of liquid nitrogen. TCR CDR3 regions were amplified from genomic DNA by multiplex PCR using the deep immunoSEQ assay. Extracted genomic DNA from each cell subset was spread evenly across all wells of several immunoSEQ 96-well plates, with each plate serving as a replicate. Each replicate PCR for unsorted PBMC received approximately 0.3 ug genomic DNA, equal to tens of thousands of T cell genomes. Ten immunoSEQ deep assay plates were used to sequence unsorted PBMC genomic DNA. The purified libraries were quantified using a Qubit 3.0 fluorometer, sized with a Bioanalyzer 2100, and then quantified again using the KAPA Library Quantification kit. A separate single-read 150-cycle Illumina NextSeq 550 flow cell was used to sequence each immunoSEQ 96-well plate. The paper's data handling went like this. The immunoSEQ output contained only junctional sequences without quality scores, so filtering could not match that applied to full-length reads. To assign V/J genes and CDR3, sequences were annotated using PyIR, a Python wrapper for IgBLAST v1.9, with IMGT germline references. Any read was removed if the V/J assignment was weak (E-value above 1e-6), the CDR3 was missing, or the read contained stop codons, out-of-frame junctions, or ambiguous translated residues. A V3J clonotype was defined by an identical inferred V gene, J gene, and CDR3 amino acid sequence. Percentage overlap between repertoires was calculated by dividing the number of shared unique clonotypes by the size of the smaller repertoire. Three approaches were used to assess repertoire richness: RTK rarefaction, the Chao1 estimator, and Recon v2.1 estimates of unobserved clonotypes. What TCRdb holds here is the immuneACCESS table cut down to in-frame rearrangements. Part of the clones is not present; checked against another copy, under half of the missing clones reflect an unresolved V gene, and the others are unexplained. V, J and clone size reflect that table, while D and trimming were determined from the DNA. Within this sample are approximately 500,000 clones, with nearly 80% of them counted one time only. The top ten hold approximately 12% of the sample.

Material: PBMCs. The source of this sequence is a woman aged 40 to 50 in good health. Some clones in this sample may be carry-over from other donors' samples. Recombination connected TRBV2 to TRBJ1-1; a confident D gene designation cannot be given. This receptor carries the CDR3 CASSERSPGTAEAFF. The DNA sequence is TGTGCCAGCAGTGAAAGAAGCCCAGGAACAGCTGAAGCTTTCTTT.